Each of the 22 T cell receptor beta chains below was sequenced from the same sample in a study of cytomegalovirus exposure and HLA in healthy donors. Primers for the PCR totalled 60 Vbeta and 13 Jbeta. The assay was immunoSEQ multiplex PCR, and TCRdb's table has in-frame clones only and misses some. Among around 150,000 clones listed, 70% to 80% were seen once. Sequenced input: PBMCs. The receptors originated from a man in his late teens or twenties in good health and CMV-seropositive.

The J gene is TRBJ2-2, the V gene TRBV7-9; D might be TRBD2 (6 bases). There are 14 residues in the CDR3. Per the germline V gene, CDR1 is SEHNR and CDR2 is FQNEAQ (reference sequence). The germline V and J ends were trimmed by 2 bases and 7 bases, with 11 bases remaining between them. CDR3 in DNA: TGTGCCAGCAGCTTACGGGGGACGATCGGGGAGCTGTTTTTT. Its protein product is CASSLRGTIGELFF. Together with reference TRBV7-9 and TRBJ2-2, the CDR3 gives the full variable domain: DTGVSQNPRHKITKRGQNVTFRCDPISEHNRLYWYRQTLGQGPEFLTYFQNEAQLEKSRLLSDRFSAERPKGSFSTLEIQRTEQGDSAMYLCASSLRGTIGELFFGEGSRLTVL.

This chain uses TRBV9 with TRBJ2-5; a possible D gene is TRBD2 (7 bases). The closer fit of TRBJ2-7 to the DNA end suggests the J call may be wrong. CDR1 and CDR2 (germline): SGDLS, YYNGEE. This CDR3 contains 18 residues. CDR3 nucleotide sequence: TGTGCCAGCAGCGTAGGAGGGGGGGTAGGGCAGATATTCTACGAGCAGTACTTC. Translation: CASSVGGGVGQIFYEQYF.

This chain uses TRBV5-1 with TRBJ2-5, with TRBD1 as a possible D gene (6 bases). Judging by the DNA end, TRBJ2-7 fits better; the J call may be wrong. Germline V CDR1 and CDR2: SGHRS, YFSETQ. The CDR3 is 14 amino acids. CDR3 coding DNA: TGCGCCAGCAGCTCCCAGGGGTACCCCTACGAGCAGTACTTC. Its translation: CASSSQGYPYEQYF.

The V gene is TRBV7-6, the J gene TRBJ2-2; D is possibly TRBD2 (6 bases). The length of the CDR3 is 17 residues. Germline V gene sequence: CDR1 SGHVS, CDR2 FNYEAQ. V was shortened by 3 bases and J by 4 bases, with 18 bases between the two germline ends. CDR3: CASSFGAGLVSTGELFF. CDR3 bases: TGTGCCAGCAGCTTTGGGGCGGGGCTAGTGAGCACCGGGGAGCTGTTTTTT.

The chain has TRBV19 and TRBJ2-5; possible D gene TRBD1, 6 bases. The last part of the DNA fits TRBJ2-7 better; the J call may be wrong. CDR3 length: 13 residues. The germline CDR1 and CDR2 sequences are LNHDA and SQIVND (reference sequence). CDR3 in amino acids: CASSIGGTSEQYF. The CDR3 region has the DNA TGTGCCAGTAGTATAGGGGGGACATCCGAGCAGTACTTC.

CDR3 sequence reads: CASSQAGRVWSTEAFF. The DNA of the CDR3 is TGCGCCAGCAGCCAAGCCGGCAGGGTGTGGAGTACTGAAGCTTTCTTT. This chain joins TRBV4-1 and TRBJ1-1; a possible D gene is TRBD1 (5 bases). This CDR3 comprises 16 residues. The germline gives CDR1 MGHRA, CDR2 YSYEKL. Trimming took off 1 base at V and 5 bases at J, with 17 bases between the two ends.

CDR3 residues: CASSEVEQGHQPQHF. For the CDR3, the DNA is TGTGCCAGCAGTGAAGTTGAACAGGGTCATCAGCCCCAGCATTTT. The gene calls are TRBV2 and TRBJ1-5; a weak D match, TRBD1 (6 bases). V dropped 1 base and J dropped 5 bases, with 12 bases sitting between them. CDR3 length equals 15 residues. Germline V gene sequence: CDR1 SNHLY, CDR2 FYNNEI.

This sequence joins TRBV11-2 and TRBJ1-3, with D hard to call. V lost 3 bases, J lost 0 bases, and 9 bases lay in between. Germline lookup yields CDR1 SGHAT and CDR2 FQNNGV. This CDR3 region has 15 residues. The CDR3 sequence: CASSFFTGSGNTIYF. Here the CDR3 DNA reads TGTGCCAGCAGCTTCTTTACCGGCTCTGGAAACACCATATATTTT.

The CDR3 DNA reads TGTGCCAGCAGTTCGCAGGGGAATTACAATGAGCAGTTCTTC. It specifies CASSSQGNYNEQFF. The chain couples TRBV28 to TRBJ2-1, with D possibly TRBD1 on 6 matching bases. The CDR3 extends over 14 amino acids. Germline V gives CDR1 MDHEN, CDR2 SYDVKM. Trimming removed 4 bases at V and 4 bases at J, with 11 bases between.

This CDR3 reads CASSLTSTGSWNTEAFF. The CDR3, as DNA: TGTGCCAGCAGCTTAACCTCAACCGGGAGTTGGAACACTGAAGCTTTCTTT. The rearrangement uses TRBV7-3 and TRBJ1-1; D remains unclear. In germline, CDR1 is SGHTA, CDR2 FQGTGA. This CDR3 has 17 amino acids. Deletions cut 0 bases from V and 1 base from J, with 15 bases between.

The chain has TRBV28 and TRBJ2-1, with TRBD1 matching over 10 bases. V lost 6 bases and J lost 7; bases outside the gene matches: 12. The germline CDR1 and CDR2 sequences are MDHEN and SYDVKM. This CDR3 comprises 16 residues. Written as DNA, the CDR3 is TGTGCCAGCAGACCACCCCCGGGACAGGGGCCGAATGAGCAGTTCTTC. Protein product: CASRPPPGQGPNEQFF. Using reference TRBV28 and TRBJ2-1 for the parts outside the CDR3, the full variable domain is DVKVTQSSRYLVKRTGEKVFLECVQDMDHENMFWYRQDPGLGLRLIYFSYDVKMKEKGDIPEGYSVSREKKERFSLILESASTNQTSMYLCASRPPPGQGPNEQFFGPGTRLTVL.

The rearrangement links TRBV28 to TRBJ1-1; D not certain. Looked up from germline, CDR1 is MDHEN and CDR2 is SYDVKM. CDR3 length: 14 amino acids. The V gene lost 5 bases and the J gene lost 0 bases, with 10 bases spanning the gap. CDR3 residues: CASSLRSLNTEAFF. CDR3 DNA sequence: TGTGCCAGCAGTCTACGGTCCTTGAACACTGAAGCTTTCTTT.

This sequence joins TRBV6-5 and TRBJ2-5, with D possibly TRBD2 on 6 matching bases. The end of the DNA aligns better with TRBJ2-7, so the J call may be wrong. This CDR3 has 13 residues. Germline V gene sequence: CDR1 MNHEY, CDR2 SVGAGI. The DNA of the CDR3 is TGTGCCAGCATTGGGGGGAGCTCCTACGAGCAGTACTTC. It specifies CASIGGSSYEQYF.

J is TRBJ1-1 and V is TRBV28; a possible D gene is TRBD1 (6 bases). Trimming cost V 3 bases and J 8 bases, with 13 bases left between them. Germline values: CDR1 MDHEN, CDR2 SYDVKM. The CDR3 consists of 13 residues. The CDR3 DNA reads TGTGCCAGCAGTTTGACAGGCGAACTCGAAGCTTTCTTT. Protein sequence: CASSLTGELEAFF.

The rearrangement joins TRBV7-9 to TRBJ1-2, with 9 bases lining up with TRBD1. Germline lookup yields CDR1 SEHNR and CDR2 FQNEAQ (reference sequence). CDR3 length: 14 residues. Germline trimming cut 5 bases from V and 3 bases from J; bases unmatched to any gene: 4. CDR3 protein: CASSKQGADYGYTF. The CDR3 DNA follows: TGTGCCAGCAGCAAACAGGGGGCCGACTATGGCTACACCTTC.

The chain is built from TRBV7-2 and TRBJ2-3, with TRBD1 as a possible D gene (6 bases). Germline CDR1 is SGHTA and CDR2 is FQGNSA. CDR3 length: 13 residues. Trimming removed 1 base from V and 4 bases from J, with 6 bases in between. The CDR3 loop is CASSLGGPDTQYF. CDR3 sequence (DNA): TGTGCCAGCAGCTTAGGGGGGCCAGATACGCAGTATTTT.

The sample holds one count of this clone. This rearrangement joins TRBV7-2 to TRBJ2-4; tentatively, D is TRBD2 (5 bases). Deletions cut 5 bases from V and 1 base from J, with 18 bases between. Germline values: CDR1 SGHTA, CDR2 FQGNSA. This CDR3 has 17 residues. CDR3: CASSPPKERGAKNIQYF. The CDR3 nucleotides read TGTGCCAGCAGCCCCCCTAAGGAGAGAGGGGCCAAAAACATTCAGTACTTC.

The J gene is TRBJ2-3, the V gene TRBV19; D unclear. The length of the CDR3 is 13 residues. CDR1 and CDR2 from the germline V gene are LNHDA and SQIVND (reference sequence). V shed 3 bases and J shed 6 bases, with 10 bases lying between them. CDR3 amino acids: CASSIVAADTQYF. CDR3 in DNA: TGTGCCAGTAGTATTGTCGCCGCGGATACGCAGTATTTT.

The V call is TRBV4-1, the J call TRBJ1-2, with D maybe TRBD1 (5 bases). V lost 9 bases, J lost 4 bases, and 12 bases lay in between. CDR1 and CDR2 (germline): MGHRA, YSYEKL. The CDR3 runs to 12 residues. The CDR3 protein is CASGPGGYGYTF. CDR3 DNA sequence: TGCGCCAGTGGACCGGGGGGCTATGGCTACACCTTC.

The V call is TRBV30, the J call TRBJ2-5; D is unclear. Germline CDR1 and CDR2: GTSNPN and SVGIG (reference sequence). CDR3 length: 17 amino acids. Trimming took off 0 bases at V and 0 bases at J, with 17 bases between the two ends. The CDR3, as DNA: TGTGCCTGGAGTGTCGCCGGGTCGGCAGTGTACCAAGAGACCCAGTACTTC. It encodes CAWSVAGSAVYQETQYF.

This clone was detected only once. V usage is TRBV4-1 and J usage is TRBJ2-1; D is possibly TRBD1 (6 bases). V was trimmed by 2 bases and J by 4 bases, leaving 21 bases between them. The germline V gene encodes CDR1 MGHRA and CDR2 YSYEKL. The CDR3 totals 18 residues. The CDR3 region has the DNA TGCGCCAGCAGCCAACTCCCTTCATGGGGGCCGGGGTACAATGAGCAGTTCTTC. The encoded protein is CASSQLPSWGPGYNEQFF.

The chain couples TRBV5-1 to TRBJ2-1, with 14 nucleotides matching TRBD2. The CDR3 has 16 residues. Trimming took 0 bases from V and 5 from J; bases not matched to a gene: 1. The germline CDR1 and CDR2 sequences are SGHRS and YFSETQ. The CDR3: CASSLAGLAGDNEQFF. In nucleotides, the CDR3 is TGCGCCAGCAGCTTGGCGGGACTAGCGGGAGACAATGAGCAGTTCTTC.